This entry lists 18 T cell receptor beta chains sequenced from one sample in a study of T cell responses to AZD1222 COVID-19 vaccine. TCRdb's copy holds only in-frame clones and misses some; the assay was immunoSEQ multiplex PCR. Among approximately 140,000 clones listed, 80% to 95% were seen once. The source was peripheral blood, collected on day 0 of MenACWY control vaccination. These receptors originate from an adult in good health.

The genes are TRBV5-1 and TRBJ2-5; the match to TRBD1 covers 8 bases. Per germline, CDR1 SGHRS and CDR2 YFSETQ. This CDR3 contains 15 residues. Trimming cost V 4 bases and J 3 bases; bases outside gene matches: 8. CDR3 DNA: TGCGCCAGCAGCCTGACCGGGACAGGAGAAGAGACCCAGTACTTC. Protein: CASSLTGTGEETQYF.

The chain combines TRBV5-5 with TRBJ1-5; no reliable D call. The length of the CDR3 is 15 residues. Germline CDR1 reads SGHKS; CDR2 reads YYEKEE (reference sequence). The ends were cut back, 4 bases at V and 0 bases at J, with 11 bases in the middle. In nucleotides, the CDR3 is TGTGCCAGCAGCCCCGACGGATATAGCAATCAGCCCCAGCATTTT. Translation gives CASSPDGYSNQPQHF.

The chain recombines TRBV3-1 (or the pseudogene TRBV3-2) with TRBJ1-3; tentative D call: TRBD1 (5 bases). Germline CDR1 is LGHDT and CDR2 is YNNKEL (reference sequence). The V end lost 3 bases, the J end lost 0 bases, and 12 bases lay between the germline ends. The CDR3 length is 16 residues. For the CDR3, the DNA is TGTGCCAGCAGCCAGGGGGGACGCTTCTCTGGAAACACCATATATTTT. Amino acids: CASSQGGRFSGNTIYF.

This chain links TRBV12-3 or TRBV12-4 with TRBJ1-1; D remains unclear. This CDR3 has 13 residues. Trimming left V 6 bases short and J 0 bases short, with 8 bases between. The CDR3 DNA sequence: TGTGCCAGCAGCCCCAATCTGAACACTGAAGCTTTCTTT. As protein: CASSPNLNTEAFF.

The genes are TRBV4-2 and TRBJ1-3; possibly TRBD1 for D (6 bases). The length of the CDR3 is 15 residues. The V end was cut by 3 bases, the J end by 3 bases, with 12 bases between. Germline CDR1 and CDR2: LGHNA and YNFKEQ. The CDR3 DNA sequence: TGTGCCAGCAGCCAGAGACAGGTCGGTGGAAACACCATATATTTT. Encoded protein: CASSQRQVGGNTIYF.

The rearrangement links TRBV5-1 to TRBJ2-3; TRBD2 matches 7 bases. CDR3 length: 14 residues. V lost 3 bases, J lost 4 bases, and 5 bases stayed unmatched. Germline values: CDR1 SGHRS, CDR2 YFSETQ. The CDR3 sequence: CASSYGGRSDTQYF. The CDR3 nucleotides read TGCGCCAGCAGCTACGGGGGGAGGTCAGATACGCAGTATTTT.

V and J are TRBV5-6 and TRBJ2-3, with D possibly being TRBD2 (5 bases). Looked up from germline, CDR1 is SGHDT and CDR2 is YYEEEE. V was clipped by 4 bases and J by 5 bases, with 8 bases between them. This CDR3 has 12 residues. CDR3 protein: CASSPEGDTQYF. The CDR3 DNA reads as TGTGCCAGCAGCCCCGAGGGAGATACGCAGTATTTT.

J is TRBJ2-5 and V is TRBV18, with TRBD1 identical over 9 bases. The V gene's germline CDR1 is KGHSH and CDR2 LQKENI. The ends lost 2 bases at V and 3 bases at J; junction bases unmatched: 4. The CDR3 consists of 15 residues. The CDR3 is CASSPSDRGEETQYF. As DNA, the CDR3 is TGTGCCAGCTCACCATCGGACAGGGGTGAAGAGACCCAGTACTTC.

In its sample, this clone was seen once. The gene calls are TRBV9 and TRBJ2-7; D remains unclear. Trimming removed 4 bases from V and 7 bases from J, with 12 bases in between. The CDR3 runs 12 residues. Germline CDR1 and CDR2: SGDLS and YYNGEE. This chain's CDR3 is CASSRRLGEQYF. For the CDR3, the DNA is TGTGCCAGCAGCCGTAGGTTGGGAGAGCAGTACTTC. Based on the CDR3 plus reference TRBV9 and TRBJ2-7, the full variable domain is DSGVTQTPKHLITATGQRVTLRCSPRSGDLSVYWYQQSLDQGLQFLIQYYNGEERAKGNILERFSAQQFPDLHSELNLSSLELGDSALYFCASSRRLGEQYFGPGTRLTVT.

The rearrangement links TRBV6-5 to TRBJ2-6, with D tentatively TRBD2 (5 bases). The germline V gene has CDR1 MNHEY and CDR2 SVGAGI. Trimming took off 11 bases at V and 0 bases at J, with 5 bases between the two ends. CDR3 length equals 12 residues. The chain's CDR3 is CAGSSGANVLTF. The CDR3 nucleotides are TGTGCCGGGAGCTCTGGGGCCAACGTCCTGACTTTC.

The chain combines TRBV6-5 with TRBJ1-1; 7 positions agree with TRBD1. The germline V gene has CDR1 MNHEY and CDR2 SVGAGI. The CDR3 is made up of 13 amino acids. V shed 6 bases and J 3 bases; nucleotides not matched to a gene: 4. The CDR3 region has the DNA TGTGCCAGCAGCCGTGGGACAGACACTGAAGCTTTCTTT. Translated, it gives CASSRGTDTEAFF.

A single count supports this clone. The J gene is TRBJ1-4, the V gene TRBV9; D uncertain. Trimming took 0 bases from V and 2 from J, leaving 14 bases between them. The V gene's germline CDR1 is SGDLS and CDR2 YYNGEE. The CDR3 consists of 17 residues. The CDR3 is CASSVDQNWSTNEKLFF. The DNA of the CDR3 is TGTGCCAGCAGCGTAGATCAGAACTGGTCGACTAATGAAAAACTGTTTTTT.

The rearrangement uses TRBV5-1 and TRBJ1-2; D possibly corresponds to TRBD1 (6 bases). Germline-derived CDR1 and CDR2 are SGHRS and YFSETQ. The V and J ends lost 3 bases and 4 bases respectively, with 10 bases between them. The CDR3 runs to 13 residues. CDR3 sequence reads: CASSSGQSYGYTF. Written as DNA, the CDR3 is TGCGCCAGCAGCTCCGGACAGAGCTATGGCTACACCTTC.

For the CDR3, the DNA is TGTGCCATCAGTGAGGCCAGATCATCGGGTAGCAATCAGCCCCAGCATTTT. Amino acid sequence: CAISEARSSGSNQPQHF. The J gene is TRBJ1-5, the V gene TRBV10-3; no clear D gene. The CDR3 sequence is 17 residues long. V lost 2 bases and J 0 bases, leaving 14 bases between the germline ends. Per germline, CDR1 ENHRY and CDR2 SYGVKD.

J is TRBJ2-2 and V is TRBV6-2 or TRBV6-3; D not resolved. CDR1 and CDR2 from the germline V gene are MNHEY and SVGEGT. The CDR3 contains 12 residues. V lost 2 bases and J 9 bases, leaving 7 bases between the germline ends. Here the CDR3 reads CASSYRTRELFF. CDR3 in DNA: TGTGCCAGCAGTTACAGGACCCGGGAGCTGTTTTTT.

The rearrangement joins TRBV2 to TRBJ1-5; D not certain. In germline, CDR1 is SNHLY, CDR2 FYNNEI. V lost 1 base and J lost 3, with 7 bases in between. This CDR3 contains 14 residues. Here the CDR3 DNA reads TGTGCCAGCAGTGAAGGGGTGGACAATCAGCCCCAGCATTTT. It is translated as CASSEGVDNQPQHF.

For this clone: The junction departs from germline at one end; a sequencing error may be responsible. This rearrangement joins TRBV29-1 to TRBJ2-1; 7 positions match TRBD1. Germline lookup yields CDR1 SQVTM and CDR2 ANQGSEA. The CDR3 has 16 residues. The CDR3 region has the DNA TGCAGCGTCGAAGGGGGCTCGGGATTTGAGAATCTTGAGCAGTTCTTC. This encodes CSVEGGSGFENLEQFF.

The chain joins TRBV5-1 to TRBJ1-4; D gene ambiguous. The V end was cut by 5 bases, the J end by 8 bases, with 16 bases between. The CDR3 sequence is 14 residues long. The V gene's germline CDR1 is SGHRS and CDR2 YFSETQ. The CDR3 coding sequence is TGCGCCAGCAGAGGGAGCGGGCCTGGCGAAAAACTGTTTTTT. Protein: CASRGSGPGEKLFF.